This T cell receptor (beta chain) was observed in a study of post-analysis software for immune sequencing data. Study summary: Relapsing-remitting, secondary progressive and progressive-relapsing multiple sclerosis were all included among the disease courses.

Broader study findings: Patients used about five TRBV segments, including TRBV5-6, TRBV5-1 and TRBV20-1, more often than controls. The F measure placed samples prepared in the same batch into strongly shared clusters.

Deletions cut 3 bases from V and 3 bases from J, with 11 bases between. The CDR3 consists of 13 residues. Germline-derived CDR1 and CDR2 are DFQATT and SNEGSKA (reference sequence). This clonotype was observed a handful of times. Its matching antigen is unknown. TCR beta cDNA libraries had unique molecular identifiers. A population of about 0.85 to 11 million T cells gave rise to roughly 490,000 cDNA molecules. A single record per CDR3 protein comes from TCRdb applying MiXCR to the PCR reads. This table has around 190,000 distinct CDR3 sequences, 29% appearing once. The sequence came from a girl aged 2-17 years with multiple sclerosis. The specimen sequenced was blood. The chain is built from TRBV20-1 and TRBJ2-5, with unresolved D. The CDR3 sequence: CSAREPTKETQYF. The CDR3 nucleotides are TGCAGTGCTAGGGAACCAACCAAAGAGACCCAGTACTTC.